Presented here are 3 T cell receptor beta chains from one specimen sequenced in a study of identical twins (dated by TCRdb to the mid-2010s). Library preparation was by 5' RACE. This sample was sequenced with an Illumina HiSeq 2000. TCRdb trimmed the raw reads at Q25, called clones with MiXCR and kept productive beta chains. Under each unique CDR3 protein, matching rows form one entry showing the most common genes and DNA. This sample gives about 720,000 distinct CDR3 sequences in total; 15% to 20% of them show up just once. The top ten clones comprise about 12% of the sample. The same sample was also used in a study of T cells expressing NK-cell markers.

The source material was PBMCs. These receptors originate from a woman between 18 and 30 years old in good health.

The chain recombines TRBV10-2 with TRBJ1-1; D is undetermined. CDR1 and CDR2 (germline): WSHSY, SAAADI. Deletions cut 4 bases from V and 7 bases from J, with 13 bases between. The CDR3 runs 13 residues. The CDR3 sequence: CASSARGDGEAFF. The CDR3 DNA reads TGCGCCAGCAGTGCGCGGGGAGATGGTGAAGCTTTCTTT.

The DNA for the CDR3 is TGCAGTGCTGAGGTAGCGGGAAAGGGTGAGCAGTTCTTC. Residues: CSAEVAGKGEQFF. The genes are TRBV20-1 and TRBJ2-1; 8 nucleotides agree with TRBD2. The CDR3 runs to 13 residues. The junction had 9 bases not matched to a gene; V was cut back by 5 bases and J by 9 bases. Looked up from germline, CDR1 is DFQATT and CDR2 is SNEGSKA (reference sequence).

J is TRBJ1-1 and V is TRBV29-1; TRBD1 might be the D (5 bases). The CDR3 extends over 11 amino acids. With 7 bases removed from V and 4 bases from J, the gap between germline ends came to 10 bases. Germline V CDR1 and CDR2: SQVTM, ANQGSEA. CDR3 coding DNA: TGCAGCGGGGGGTTTGGCACTGAAGCTTTCTTT. Translated, it gives CSGGFGTEAFF.